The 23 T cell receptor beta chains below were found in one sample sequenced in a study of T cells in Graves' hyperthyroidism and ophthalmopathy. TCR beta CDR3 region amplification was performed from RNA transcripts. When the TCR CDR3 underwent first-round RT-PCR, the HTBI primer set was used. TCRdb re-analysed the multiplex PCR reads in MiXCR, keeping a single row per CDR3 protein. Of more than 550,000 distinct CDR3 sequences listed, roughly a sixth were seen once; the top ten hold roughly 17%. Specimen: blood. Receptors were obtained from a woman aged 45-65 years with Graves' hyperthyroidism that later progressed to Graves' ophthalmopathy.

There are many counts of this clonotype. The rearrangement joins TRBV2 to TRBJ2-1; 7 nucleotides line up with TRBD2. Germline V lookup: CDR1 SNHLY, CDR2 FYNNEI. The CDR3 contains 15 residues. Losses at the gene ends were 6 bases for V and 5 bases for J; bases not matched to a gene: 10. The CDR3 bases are TGTGCCAGCAGCGGCGGGGCCAGCGGGGACAATGAGCAGTTCTTC. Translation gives CASSGGASGDNEQFF. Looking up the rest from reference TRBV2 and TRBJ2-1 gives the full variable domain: EPEVTQTPSHQVTQMGQEVILRCVPISNHLYFYWYRQILGQKVEFLVSFYNNEISEKSEIFDDQFSVERPDGSNFTLKIRSTKLEDSAMYFCASSGGASGDNEQFFGPGTRLTVL.

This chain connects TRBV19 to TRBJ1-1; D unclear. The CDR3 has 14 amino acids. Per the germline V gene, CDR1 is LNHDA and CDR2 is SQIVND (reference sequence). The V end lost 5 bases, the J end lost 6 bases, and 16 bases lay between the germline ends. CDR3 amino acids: CASSSLERMPEAFF. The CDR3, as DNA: TGTGCCAGTAGTTCGTTGGAGAGGATGCCTGAAGCTTTCTTT.

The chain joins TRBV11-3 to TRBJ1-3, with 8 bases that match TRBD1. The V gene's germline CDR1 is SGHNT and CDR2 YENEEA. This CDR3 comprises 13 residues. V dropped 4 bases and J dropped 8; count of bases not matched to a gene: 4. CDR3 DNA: TGTGCCAGCAGCTCCGACAGGGGCGACACCATATATTTT. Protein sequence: CASSSDRGDTIYF.

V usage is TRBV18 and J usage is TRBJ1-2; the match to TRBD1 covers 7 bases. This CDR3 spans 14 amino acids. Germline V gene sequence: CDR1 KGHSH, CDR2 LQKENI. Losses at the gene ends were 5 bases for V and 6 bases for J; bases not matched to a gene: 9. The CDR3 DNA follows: TGTGCCAGCTCAGCTAGTTCGGGACAGAATGGCTACACCTTC. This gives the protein CASSASSGQNGYTF.

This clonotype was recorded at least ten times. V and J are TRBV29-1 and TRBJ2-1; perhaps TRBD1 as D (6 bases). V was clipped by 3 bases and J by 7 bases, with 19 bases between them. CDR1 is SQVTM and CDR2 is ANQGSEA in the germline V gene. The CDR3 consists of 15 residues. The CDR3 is CSVDRGNRQANEQFF. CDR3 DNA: TGCAGCGTTGATAGGGGGAACCGGCAAGCGAATGAGCAGTTCTTC.

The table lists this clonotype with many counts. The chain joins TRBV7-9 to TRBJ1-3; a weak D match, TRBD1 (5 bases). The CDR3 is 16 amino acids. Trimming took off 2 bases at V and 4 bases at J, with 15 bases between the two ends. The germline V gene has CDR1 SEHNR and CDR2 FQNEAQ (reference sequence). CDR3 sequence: CASSLNGAVSGNTIYF. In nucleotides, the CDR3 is TGTGCCAGCAGCTTAAACGGGGCAGTCTCAGGAAACACCATATATTTT.

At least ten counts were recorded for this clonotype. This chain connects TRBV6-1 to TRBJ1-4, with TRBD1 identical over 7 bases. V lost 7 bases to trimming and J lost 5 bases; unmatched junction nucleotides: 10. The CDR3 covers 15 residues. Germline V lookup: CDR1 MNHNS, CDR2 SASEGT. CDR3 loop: CASTRGQALNEKLFF. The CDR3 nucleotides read TGTGCCAGCACGAGAGGACAGGCCCTCAATGAAAAACTGTTTTTT.

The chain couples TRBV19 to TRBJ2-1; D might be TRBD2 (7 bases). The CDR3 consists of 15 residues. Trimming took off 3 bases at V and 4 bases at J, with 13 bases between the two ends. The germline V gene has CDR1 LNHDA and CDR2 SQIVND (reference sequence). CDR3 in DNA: TGTGCCAGTAGTATCCTGGGGGGGCAGTACAATGAGCAGTTCTTC. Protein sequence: CASSILGGQYNEQFF.

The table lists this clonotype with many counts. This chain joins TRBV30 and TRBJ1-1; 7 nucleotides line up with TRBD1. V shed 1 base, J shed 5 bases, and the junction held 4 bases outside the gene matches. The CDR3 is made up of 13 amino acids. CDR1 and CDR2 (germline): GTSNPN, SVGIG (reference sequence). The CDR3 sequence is CAWSGAGGTEAFF. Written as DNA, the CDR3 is TGTGCCTGGAGTGGTGCAGGGGGGACTGAAGCTTTCTTT. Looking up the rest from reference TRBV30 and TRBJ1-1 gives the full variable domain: SQTIHQWPATLVQPVGSPLSLECTVEGTSNPNLYWYRQAAGRGLQLLFYSVGIGQISSEVPQNLSASRPQDRQFILSSKKLLLSDSGFYLCAWSGAGGTEAFFGQGTRLTVV.

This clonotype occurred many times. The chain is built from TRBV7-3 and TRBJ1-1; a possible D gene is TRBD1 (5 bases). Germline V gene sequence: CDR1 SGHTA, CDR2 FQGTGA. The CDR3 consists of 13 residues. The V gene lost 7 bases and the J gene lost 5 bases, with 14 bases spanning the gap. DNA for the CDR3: TGTGCCAGCAAATGGGGCGAGGGGACTGAAGCTTTCTTT. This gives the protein CASKWGEGTEAFF.

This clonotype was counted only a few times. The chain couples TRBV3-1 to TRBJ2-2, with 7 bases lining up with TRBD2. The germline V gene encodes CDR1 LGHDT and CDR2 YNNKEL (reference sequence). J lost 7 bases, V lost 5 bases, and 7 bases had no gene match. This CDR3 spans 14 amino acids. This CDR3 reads CASSARTSNGELFF. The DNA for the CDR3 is TGTGCCAGCAGCGCACGGACTAGTAACGGGGAGCTGTTTTTT.

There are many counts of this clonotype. The CDR3 region is CASSVPPGYFPFF. In DNA form, the CDR3 reads TGTGCCAGCAGCGTGCCCCCGGGGTACTTCCCGTTCTTC. The chain couples TRBV11-2 to TRBJ2-1; TRBD2 is a possible D gene (5 bases). The germline gives CDR1 SGHAT, CDR2 FQNNGV. CDR3 length: 13 amino acids. V lost 5 bases to trimming and J lost 15 bases, with 20 bases between them.

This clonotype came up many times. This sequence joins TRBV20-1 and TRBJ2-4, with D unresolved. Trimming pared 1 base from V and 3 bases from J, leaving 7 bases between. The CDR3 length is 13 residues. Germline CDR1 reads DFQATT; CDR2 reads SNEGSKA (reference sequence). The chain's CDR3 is CSARGSGKNIQYF. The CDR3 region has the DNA TGCAGTGCTAGAGGGTCGGGCAAAAACATTCAGTACTTC.

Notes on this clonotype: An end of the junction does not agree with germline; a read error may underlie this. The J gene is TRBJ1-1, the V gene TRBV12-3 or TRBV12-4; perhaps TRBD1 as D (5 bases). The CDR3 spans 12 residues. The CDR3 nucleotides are TGTGCCTGCATGGAGGGGTACTCTGAGGCTTTCTTT. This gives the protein CACMEGYSEAFF.

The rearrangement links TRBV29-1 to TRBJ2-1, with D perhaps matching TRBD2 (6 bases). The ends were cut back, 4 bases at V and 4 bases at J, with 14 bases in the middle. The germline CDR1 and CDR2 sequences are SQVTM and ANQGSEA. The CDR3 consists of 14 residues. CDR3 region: CSVVPRDVYNEQFF. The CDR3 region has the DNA TGCAGCGTTGTTCCGCGGGACGTATACAATGAGCAGTTCTTC.

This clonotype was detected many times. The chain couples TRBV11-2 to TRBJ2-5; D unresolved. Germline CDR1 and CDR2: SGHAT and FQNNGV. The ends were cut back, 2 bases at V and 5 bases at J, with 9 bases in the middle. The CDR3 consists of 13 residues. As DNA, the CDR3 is TGTGCCAGCAGCTTATGGATCGAGGAGACCCAGTACTTC. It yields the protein CASSLWIEETQYF.

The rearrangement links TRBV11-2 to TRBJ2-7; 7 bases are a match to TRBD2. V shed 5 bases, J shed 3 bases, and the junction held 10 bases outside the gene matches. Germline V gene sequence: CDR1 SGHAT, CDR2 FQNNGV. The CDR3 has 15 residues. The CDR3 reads CASSQDPSGVYEQYF. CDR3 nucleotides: TGTGCCAGCAGCCAAGATCCCAGCGGGGTCTACGAGCAGTACTTC. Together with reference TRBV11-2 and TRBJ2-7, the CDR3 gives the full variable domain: EAGVAQSPRYKIIEKRQSVAFWCNPISGHATLYWYQQILGQGPKLLIQFQNNGVVDDSQLPKDRFSAERLKGVDSTLKIQPAKLEDSAVYLCASSQDPSGVYEQYFGPGTRLTVT.

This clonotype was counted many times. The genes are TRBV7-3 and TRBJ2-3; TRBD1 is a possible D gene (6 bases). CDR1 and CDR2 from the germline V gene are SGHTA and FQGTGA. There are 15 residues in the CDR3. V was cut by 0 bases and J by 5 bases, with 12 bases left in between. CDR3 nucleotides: TGTGCCAGCAGCTTAACTGGGGGCCGCGGAGATACGCAGTATTTT. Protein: CASSLTGGRGDTQYF. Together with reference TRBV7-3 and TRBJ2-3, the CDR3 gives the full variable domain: GAGVSQTPSNKVTEKGKYVELRCDPISGHTALYWYRQSLGQGPEFLIYFQGTGAADDSGLPNDRFFAVRPEGSVSTLKIQRTERGDSAVYLCASSLTGGRGDTQYFGPGTRLTVL.

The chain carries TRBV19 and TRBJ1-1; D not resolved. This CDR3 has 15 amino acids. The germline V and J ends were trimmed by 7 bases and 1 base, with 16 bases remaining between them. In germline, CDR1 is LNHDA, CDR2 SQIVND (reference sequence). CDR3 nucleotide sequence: TGTGCCAGTATCCCCACGAGGACGGGGAACACTGAAGCTTTCTTT. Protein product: CASIPTRTGNTEAFF. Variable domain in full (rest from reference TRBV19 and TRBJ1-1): DGGITQSPKYLFRKEGQNVTLSCEQNLNHDAMYWYRQDPGQGLRLIYYSQIVNDFQKGDIAEGYSVSREKKESFPLTVTSAQKNPTAFYLCASIPTRTGNTEAFFGQGTRLTVV.

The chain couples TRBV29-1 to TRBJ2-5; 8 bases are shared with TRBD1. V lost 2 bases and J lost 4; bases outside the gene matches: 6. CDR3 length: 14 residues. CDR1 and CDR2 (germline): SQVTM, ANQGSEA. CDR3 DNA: TGCAGCGTTGAAAGAGGACAGGGAACAGAGACCCAGTACTTC. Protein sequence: CSVERGQGTETQYF.

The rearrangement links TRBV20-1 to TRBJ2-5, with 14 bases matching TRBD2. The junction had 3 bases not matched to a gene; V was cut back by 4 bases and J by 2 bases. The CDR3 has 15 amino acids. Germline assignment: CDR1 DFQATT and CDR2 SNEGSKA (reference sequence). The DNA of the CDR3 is TGCAGTGCTACCGGGACTAGCGGGAGTCAAGAGACCCAGTACTTC. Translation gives CSATGTSGSQETQYF.

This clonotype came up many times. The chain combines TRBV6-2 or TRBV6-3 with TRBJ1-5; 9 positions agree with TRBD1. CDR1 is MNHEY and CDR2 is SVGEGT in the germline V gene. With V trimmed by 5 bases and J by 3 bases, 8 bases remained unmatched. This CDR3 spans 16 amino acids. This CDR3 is CASSQPTGGINQPQHF. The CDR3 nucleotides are TGTGCCAGCAGTCAACCGACAGGGGGTATCAATCAGCCCCAGCATTTT.

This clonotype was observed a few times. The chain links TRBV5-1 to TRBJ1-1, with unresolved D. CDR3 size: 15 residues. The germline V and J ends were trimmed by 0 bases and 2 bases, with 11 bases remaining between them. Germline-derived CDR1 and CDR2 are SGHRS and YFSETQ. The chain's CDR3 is CASSLAYGQNTEAFF. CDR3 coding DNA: TGCGCCAGCAGCTTGGCCTACGGGCAAAACACTGAAGCTTTCTTT.